This TCR beta chain was obtained from a study of blood T cell repertoires in COVID-19. V was shortened by 8 bases and J by 3 bases, with 14 bases between the two germline ends. The CDR3 has 13 amino acids. Germline V gives CDR1 MNHEY, CDR2 SVGAGI. Those who participated ranged in age from about 18 to 89 years and resided in 24 US areas. Clinical history reported by participants formed the basis on which cohorts were assigned. Recovered status applied to Cohort 3 donors who had two consecutive negative PCRs. It also applied to those with clearance or with symptom resolution. Sequencing was performed with immunoSEQ multiplex PCR; in TCRdb, only in-frame clones are kept and a portion is missing. The repertoire holds 180,000 or so clones, with more than 80% as singletons.

The clonotype comes from a man aged 35-49 years who had recovered from COVID-19. This chain links TRBV6-5 with TRBJ2-7; D not resolved. Sequenced: PBMCs or T cells enriched from blood (not recorded which). CDR3: CASSFGSLYEQYF. CDR3 sequence (DNA): TGTGCCAGCTCCTTCGGGTCTCTCTACGAGCAGTACTTC.